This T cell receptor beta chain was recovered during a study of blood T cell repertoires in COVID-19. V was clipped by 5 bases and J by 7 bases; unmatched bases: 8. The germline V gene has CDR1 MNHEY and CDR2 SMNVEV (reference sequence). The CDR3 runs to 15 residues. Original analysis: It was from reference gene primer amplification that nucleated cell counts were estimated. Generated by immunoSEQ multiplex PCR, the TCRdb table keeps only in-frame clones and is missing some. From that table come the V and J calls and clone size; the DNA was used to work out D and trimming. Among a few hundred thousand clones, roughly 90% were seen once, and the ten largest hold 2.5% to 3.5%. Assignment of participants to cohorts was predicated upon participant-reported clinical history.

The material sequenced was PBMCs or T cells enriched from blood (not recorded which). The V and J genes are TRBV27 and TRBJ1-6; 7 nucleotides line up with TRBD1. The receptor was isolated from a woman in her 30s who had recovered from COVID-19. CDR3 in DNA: TGTGCCAGCAGTCCTCGACAGGGAGACAATTCACCCCTCCACTTT. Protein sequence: CASSPRQGDNSPLHF.